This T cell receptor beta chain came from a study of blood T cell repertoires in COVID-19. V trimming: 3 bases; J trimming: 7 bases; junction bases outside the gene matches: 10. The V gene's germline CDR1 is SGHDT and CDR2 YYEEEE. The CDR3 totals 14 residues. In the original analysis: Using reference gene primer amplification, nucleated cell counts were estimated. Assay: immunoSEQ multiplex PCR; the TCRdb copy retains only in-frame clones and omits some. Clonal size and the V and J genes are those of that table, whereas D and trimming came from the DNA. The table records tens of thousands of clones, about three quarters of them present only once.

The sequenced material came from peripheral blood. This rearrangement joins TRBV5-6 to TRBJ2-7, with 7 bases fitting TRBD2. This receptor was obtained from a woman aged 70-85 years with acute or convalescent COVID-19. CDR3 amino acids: CASSSSGSDLEQYF. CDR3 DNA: TGTGCCAGCAGCTCTAGCGGCTCGGACCTGGAGCAGTACTTC.